Listed below are T cell receptor beta chains from one sample, sequenced in a study of post-analysis software for immune sequencing data. TCRdb recomputed calls from the PCR reads with MiXCR, one row per CDR3 protein. The data hold about 200,000 distinct CDR3 sequences, with 25% to 30% observed a single time. Sequencing was done on a sample of blood. Receptor source: a girl aged 2-17 years with multiple sclerosis. CDR3s include the opening cysteine and the closing phenylalanine or tryptophan. D genes are given only for firm matches. Size is omitted from some rows. Given values are once, few, many or a class for expanded clones.

-	-	TRBJ1-5	TRBV4-1	TGCGCCAGCAGCCAACCAGGGGAGGGCCAGCCCCAGCATTTT	CASSQPGEGQPQHF
many	-	TRBJ1-2	TRBV6-6	TGTGCCAGCAGTTACTCGGAAGCTAACTATGGCTACACCTTC	CASSYSEANYGYTF
-	-	TRBJ2-1	TRBV3-1	TGTGCCAGCAGCCCGGGACCCGCGGGTTATAGGGAGCAGTTCTTC	CASSPGPAGYREQFF
-	-	TRBJ1-1	TRBV5-5	TGTGCCAGCGGCGTGGAGTTGGGGTCGGGCACTGAAGCTTTCTTT	CASGVELGSGTEAFF
many	-	TRBJ2-7	TRBV6-6	TGTGCCAGCAGTTACGGCTTCGAGGGGAGTAACGAGCAGTACTTC	CASSYGFEGSNEQYF
-	TRBD2	TRBJ2-4	TRBV20-1	TGCAGTGCCGCGGGGACTAGCAAAAACATTCAGTACTTC	CSAAGTSKNIQYF
few	-	TRBJ2-3	TRBV2	TGTGCCAGCACTTTCTTCGAGACAGATACGCAGTATTTT	CASTFFETDTQYF
few	-	TRBJ2-7	TRBV29-1	TGCAGCGCTAGCTACAATGAGCAGTACTTC	CSASYNEQYF
few	TRBD2	TRBJ2-1	TRBV5-1	TGCGCCAGCAGCTTAAGCGGGAGTAACTACAATGAGCAGTTCTTC	CASSLSGSNYNEQFF
-	TRBD2	TRBJ2-1	TRBV7-9	TGTGCCAGCAGCCTAGGTTGGGCGGGAGGACACAATGAGCAGTTCTTC	CASSLGWAGGHNEQFF
-	-	TRBJ2-7	TRBV24-1	TGTGCCACCAGTGCCAACGGGGGTTTCTACGAGCAGTACTTC	CATSANGGFYEQYF
-	-	TRBJ1-5	TRBV7-2	TGTGCCAGCAGCTTAAGCTCCTATCAGCCCCTGCATTTT	CASSLSSYQPLHF
few	TRBD2	TRBJ2-2	TRBV7-7	TGTGCCAGCAGCGCCGGGGGGAAGGGCACCGGGGAGCTGTTTTTT	CASSAGGKGTGELFF
-	-	TRBJ2-4	TRBV11-2	TGTGCCAGCAGCTTAGACGGGGCAGTGATCGACGAGCAGCACTTC	CASSLDGAVIDEQHF
-	TRBD1	TRBJ1-1	TRBV5-4	TGTGCCAGCAGCTTTGCGAGGGACAGGGGTACTGAAGCTTTCTTT	CASSFARDRGTEAFF
many	-	TRBJ2-7	TRBV6-6	TGTGCCAGCAGAGAACCGGCCACGACTAACGAGCAGTACTTC	CASREPATTNEQYF
many	TRBD1	TRBJ2-1	TRBV12-3/TRBV12-4	TGTGCCAGCAGTCCCCGACAGGGCGGTGAGCAGTTCTTC	CASSPRQGGEQFF
-	-	TRBJ2-7	TRBV5-5	TGTGCCAGCAGCTTGGTGGTTTCAGGGTCATTTTATTACGAGCAGTACTTC	CASSLVVSGSFYYEQYF
-	-	TRBJ1-1	TRBV12-3/TRBV12-4	TGTGCCAGCAGCCCGCAGGGGATCGCTGAAGCTTTCTTT	CASSPQGIAEAFF
many	TRBD2	TRBJ2-1	TRBV20-1	TGCAGTGCTAGAGGGCCGGGACTAGCCCACAATGAGCAGTTCTTC	CSARGPGLAHNEQFF
many	-	TRBJ2-7	TRBV4-1	TGCGCCAGCAGCCAAGGAGCCGAGTCCTACGAGCAGTACTTC	CASSQGAESYEQYF
few	-	TRBJ1-4	TRBV7-2	TGTGCCAGCAGCCAAGGACAGATCAATGAAAAACTGTTTTTT	CASSQGQINEKLFF
few	-	TRBJ2-7	TRBV5-6	TGTGCCAGCAGCTCCGCAGGTACGACCTACGAGCAGTACTTC	CASSSAGTTYEQYF
few	-	TRBJ1-5	TRBV7-2	TGTGCCAGCAGCTTGATCGGTTATAGCAATCAGCCCCAGCATTTT	CASSLIGYSNQPQHF
few	TRBD1	TRBJ2-1	TRBV5-1	TGCGCCAGCAGCCCACCGGGACAGGGGAACAATGAGCAGTTCTTC	CASSPPGQGNNEQFF
-	TRBD1	TRBJ2-7	TRBV30	TGTGCCTGGAGTGTAGGACAGGGTCCGTCCTACGAGCAGTACTTC	CAWSVGQGPSYEQYF
few	-	TRBJ2-3	TRBV12-5	TGTGCTAGTGGTTTGGTGGATCGGACAGATACGCAGTATTTT	CASGLVDRTDTQYF
-	-	TRBJ2-2	TRBV7-3	TGTGCCAGCAGCCGACCCCCGGGATCCGACACCGGGGAGCTGTTTTTT	CASSRPPGSDTGELFF
-	TRBD1	TRBJ2-1	TRBV12-3/TRBV12-4	TGTGCCAGCAGATTGACGGACAGGGGCTACGAGCAGTTCTTC	CASRLTDRGYEQFF
few	TRBD1	TRBJ1-1	TRBV7-9	TGTGCCAGCAGCCCCGACAGGGAAAGCGCAAACACTGAAGCTTTCTTT	CASSPDRESANTEAFF
-	TRBD2	TRBJ2-1	TRBV20-1	TGCAGTGCTAGTCTTGTTCCTAGCGGGTCCGAAGAGCAGTTCTTC	CSASLVPSGSEEQFF
many	-	TRBJ2-1	TRBV9	TGTGCCAAAGGCAGTAACAATGAGCAGTTCTTC	CAKGSNNEQFF
-	TRBD2	TRBJ2-1	TRBV20-1	TGCAGTGCTAGAGGGCCTAGCGGGAACTACAATGAGCAGTTCTTC	CSARGPSGNYNEQFF
many	TRBD2	TRBJ2-1	TRBV20-1	TGCAGTGCTAGACTAGCGGGAGTCTACAATGAGCAGTTCTTC	CSARLAGVYNEQFF
many	-	TRBJ2-5	TRBV28	TGTGCCAGCAGTCCGACCGGTTTGAGTAAAGAGACCCAGTACTTC	CASSPTGLSKETQYF
many	-	TRBJ2-7	TRBV5-1	TGCGCCAGCAGCTTGGCGTCAGTCAGAGCCGCAGGCGAGCAGTACTTC	CASSLASVRAAGEQYF
-	TRBD1	TRBJ2-7	TRBV28	TGTGCCAGCAGTCAGCTCACAGGGGGAATCTACGAGCAGTACTTC	CASSQLTGGIYEQYF
-	-	TRBJ1-2	TRBV28	TGTGCCAGCAGTTTCTCCGCAGGGCGTATCTATGGCTACACCTTC	CASSFSAGRIYGYTF
-	-	TRBJ1-1	TRBV5-1	TGCGCCAGCAGCTTGGCCATCGGGAGGGCGAACACTGAAGCTTTCTTT	CASSLAIGRANTEAFF
few	-	TRBJ2-1	TRBV5-1	TGCGCCAGCGACGGGCGTGAGGGTGGCTACAATGAGCAGTTCTTC	CASDGREGGYNEQFF
-	TRBD1	TRBJ2-5	TRBV5-1	TGCGCCAGCAGCTCAATAGGACAGGTTGGAGAGACCCAGTACTTC	CASSSIGQVGETQYF
few	-	TRBJ1-1	TRBV3-1	TGTGCCAGCAGCCAAGCTAGTAAAATCGGAGCTTTCTTT	CASSQASKIGAFF
-	-	TRBJ1-4	TRBV20-1	TGCAGTGCTAGGTCTGCGGGGGCTTCTAACGAAAAACTGTTTTTT	CSARSAGASNEKLFF
few	-	TRBJ2-7	TRBV5-5	TGTGCCAGCAGACCAGGACAGCTAAAAGAGCAGTACTTC	CASRPGQLKEQYF
many	-	TRBJ2-4	TRBV4-1	TGCGCCAGCAGCCAACCCTCCTACATTCAGTACTTC	CASSQPSYIQYF
-	-	TRBJ2-2	TRBV6-1	TGTGCCAGCAGTGAATTTGTACAGTCATCCACCGGGGAGCTGTTATTT	CASSEFVQSSTGELLF
many	TRBD2	TRBJ2-5	TRBV7-7	TGTGCTAGCAGCCCCAGAAGGGCTAGTGAACTTCGGGGGGGCCAGTACTTC	CASSPRRASELRGGQYF
-	-	TRBJ1-1	TRBV20-1	TGCAGTGCTAGACTCGACGGGAACTTGAACACTGAAGCTTTCTTT	CSARLDGNLNTEAFF
-	-	TRBJ1-1	TRBV12-3/TRBV12-4	TGTGCCAGCACCACGGGCCTTTACACTGAAGCTTTCTTT	CASTTGLYTEAFF
-	TRBD1	TRBJ2-3	TRBV11-2	TGTGCCAGCAGCCCCGGACAGGGGCTGGTCACAGATACGCAGTATTTT	CASSPGQGLVTDTQYF
once	TRBD2	TRBJ2-3	TRBV19	TGTGCCAGTAGTAATGGACTAGCGGCAGATACGCAGTATTTT	CASSNGLAADTQYF